The 29 T cell receptor beta chains given below trace back to one sample, sequenced in a study of technical replicates of blood from several donors. The repertoire was sequenced with immunoSEQ multiplex PCR; TCRdb's copy has only in-frame clones and lacks some. The repertoire holds over 85,000 clones, with about 95% as singletons. Sequencing input: T cells isolated from PBMCs. These receptor sequences come from a human donor in good health.

The J gene is TRBJ1-2, the V gene TRBV4-3, with a tentative D call TRBD1 (6 bases). This CDR3 is 14 amino acids long. CDR1 is LGHNA and CDR2 is YSLEER in the germline V gene. V gave up 2 bases and J gave up 7 bases, with 14 bases separating them. In nucleotides, the CDR3 is TGCGCCAGCAGCCAACTACAGGGAAGGATTGGCTACACCTTC. This sequence encodes CASSQLQGRIGYTF.

The chain couples TRBV6-1 to TRBJ1-4, with TRBD1 matching 8 bases. Germline V gene data show CDR1 as MNHNS and CDR2 as SASEGT. Losses at the gene ends were 2 bases for V and 5 bases for J; bases not matched to a gene: 4. This CDR3 contains 15 residues. The CDR3: CASSETGTGNEKLFF. DNA of the CDR3: TGTGCCAGCAGTGAAACGGGGACAGGAAATGAAAAACTGTTTTTT.

This chain uses TRBV6-5 with TRBJ2-7; D might be TRBD1 (5 bases). From germline, CDR1 is MNHEY and CDR2 SVGAGI. The CDR3 covers 13 residues. Trimming left V 3 bases short and J 6 bases short, with 12 bases between. This chain's CDR3 is CASSYTGLSEQYF. Here the CDR3 DNA reads TGTGCCAGCAGTTATACAGGATTGTCCGAGCAGTACTTC.

The chain joins TRBV11-3 to TRBJ2-7; D perhaps matches TRBD1 (6 bases). Germline V gives CDR1 SGHNT, CDR2 YENEEA. The CDR3 extends over 14 amino acids. Between the trimmed V and J ends, which lost 1 base and 7 bases, there was a span of 14 bases. The CDR3 sequence: CASSLVSGDREQYF. The CDR3 bases are TGTGCCAGCAGCTTAGTCTCCGGCGACAGGGAGCAGTACTTC.

This clone was observed a handful of times. The chain uses TRBV4-1 and TRBJ1-1, with D perhaps matching TRBD1 (6 bases). The germline V gene has CDR1 MGHRA and CDR2 YSYEKL. The V and J ends lost 2 bases and 1 base respectively, with 8 bases between them. CDR3 length: 14 residues. In nucleotides, the CDR3 is TGCGCCAGCAGCCAACCGACAGGGAACACTGAAGCTTTCTTT. This codes for CASSQPTGNTEAFF.

The rearrangement links TRBV15 to TRBJ1-1, with unresolved D. With 1 base removed from V and 6 bases from J, the gap between germline ends came to 9 bases. This CDR3 spans 13 amino acids. The germline V gene has CDR1 LNHNV and CDR2 YYDKDF (reference sequence). The CDR3 sequence: CATSRVLFSEAFF. CDR3 coding DNA: TGTGCCACCAGCAGAGTTTTGTTCTCTGAAGCTTTCTTT.

V usage is TRBV27 and J usage is TRBJ2-3; tentative D call: TRBD1 (6 bases). CDR3 length: 15 amino acids. The germline V and J ends were trimmed by 4 bases and 0 bases, with 11 bases remaining between them. Germline CDR1 MNHEY, CDR2 SMNVEV (reference sequence). In nucleotides, the CDR3 is TGTGCCAGCAGTTCCGGGACAATTAGCACAGATACGCAGTATTTT. Its translation: CASSSGTISTDTQYF.

This CDR3 reads CASSSRGGLAVYEQYF. The CDR3 nucleotides read TGTGCCAGCAGCTCAAGAGGGGGACTAGCGGTCTACGAGCAGTACTTC. The rearrangement links TRBV5-4 to TRBJ2-7, with 11 bases fitting TRBD2. The CDR3 is 16 residues long. Germline trimming cut 3 bases from V and 3 bases from J; bases unmatched to any gene: 8. Germline CDR1 reads SGHNT; CDR2 reads YYREEE (reference sequence). Full variable domain (rest looked up from reference TRBV5-4 and TRBJ2-7): ETGVTQSPTHLIKTRGQQVTLRCSSQSGHNTVSWYQQALGQGPQFIFQYYREEENGRGNFPPRFSGLQFPNYSSELNVNALELDDSALYLCASSSRGGLAVYEQYFGPGTRLTVT.

The rearrangement uses TRBV28 and TRBJ1-1; 9 bases are shared with TRBD1. The CDR3 sequence is 17 residues long. V shed 5 bases and J 1 base; nucleotides not matched to a gene: 11. Germline V lookup: CDR1 MDHEN, CDR2 SYDVKM. The CDR3 sequence: CASSGTGWRKANTEAFF. The CDR3 bases are TGTGCCAGCAGTGGGACAGGGTGGCGTAAAGCGAACACTGAAGCTTTCTTT.

The chain combines TRBV10-2 with TRBJ1-1; D call uncertain. CDR3 size: 13 residues. CDR1 and CDR2 (germline): WSHSY, SAAADI. V was pared by 2 bases and J by 7 bases, with 11 bases between. CDR3 sequence reads: CASSERSENEAFF. The CDR3 DNA is TGCGCCAGCAGTGAGAGGAGTGAGAATGAAGCTTTCTTT.

This clone was seen only a few times. V is TRBV28 and J is TRBJ1-1; TRBD1 might be the D (5 bases). V was shortened by 4 bases and J by 2 bases, with 23 bases between the two germline ends. Germline loops: CDR1 MDHEN, CDR2 SYDVKM. This CDR3 comprises 18 residues. CDR3 in DNA: TGTGCCAGCAGTTATCCTACTGTGGGGGGTAGGTTCAACACTGAAGCTTTCTTT. It translates to CASSYPTVGGRFNTEAFF.

The CDR3 DNA reads as TGTGCCAGCCGCTTCCGTAGAGAAGAAAAACTGTTTTTT. Its protein is CASRFRREEKLFF. The genes are TRBV2 and TRBJ1-4; the D is unclear. The CDR3 covers 13 residues. Looked up from germline, CDR1 is SNHLY and CDR2 is FYNNEI. V lost 8 bases and J lost 8, with 15 bases in between.

This clone was observed a single time. The chain recombines TRBV30 with TRBJ2-7; possibly TRBD2 for D (5 bases). Between the trimmed V and J ends, which lost 5 bases and 0 bases, there was a span of 5 bases. Looked up from germline, CDR1 is GTSNPN and CDR2 is SVGIG (reference sequence). This CDR3 region has 11 residues. CDR3 DNA sequence: TGTGCCTGGGGACTCTCCTACGAGCAGTACTTC. As protein: CAWGLSYEQYF.

The chain combines TRBV28 with TRBJ2-6, with D possibly matching TRBD2 (5 bases). The CDR3 sequence is 15 residues long. The V gene's germline CDR1 is MDHEN and CDR2 SYDVKM. Trimming shortened V by 5 bases and J by 2 bases, and 10 bases separated the two germline ends. The CDR3 here is CASSTLEAGANVLTF. The CDR3 region has the DNA TGTGCCAGCAGTACCCTGGAGGCTGGGGCCAACGTCCTGACTTTC.

The chain joins TRBV6-5 to TRBJ2-7, with D perhaps TRBD1 (6 bases). Looked up from germline, CDR1 is MNHEY and CDR2 is SVGAGI. The CDR3 is made up of 14 amino acids. V was clipped by 6 bases and J by 1 base, with 13 bases between them. The CDR3 bases are TGTGCCAGCAGCTTACAGGGCCTATCCTACGAGCAGTACTTC. As protein: CASSLQGLSYEQYF.

The J gene is TRBJ1-1, the V gene TRBV30, with a weak D call TRBD1 (5 bases). The germline V gene encodes CDR1 GTSNPN and CDR2 SVGIG (reference sequence). CDR3 size: 14 residues. V gave up 0 bases and J gave up 0 bases, with 8 bases separating them. The CDR3 region is CAWSVGVMNTEAFF. In nucleotides, the CDR3 is TGTGCCTGGAGTGTAGGGGTTATGAACACTGAAGCTTTCTTT.

The V gene is TRBV7-6, the J gene TRBJ1-1; tentative D call: TRBD1 (5 bases). The germline V gene encodes CDR1 SGHVS and CDR2 FNYEAQ. This CDR3 comprises 12 residues. V lost 0 bases and J lost 11, with 10 bases in between. The CDR3 coding sequence is TGTGCCAGCAGCTTAGCTGACAGCGGGGCTTTCTTT. As protein: CASSLADSGAFF.

The chain uses TRBV27 and TRBJ2-5, with a possible D match to TRBD2 (5 bases). Trimming removed 4 bases from V and 5 bases from J, with 17 bases in between. The CDR3 is 15 amino acids. Germline CDR1 is MNHEY and CDR2 is SMNVEV (reference sequence). The CDR3 loop is CASSSGNLARETQYF. In nucleotides, the CDR3 is TGTGCCAGCAGTTCGGGGAATTTAGCGAGGGAGACCCAGTACTTC.

The chain combines TRBV6-5 with TRBJ1-1; no clear D. Germline V gives CDR1 MNHEY, CDR2 SVGAGI. V lost 5 bases, J lost 7 bases, and 14 bases lay in between. The CDR3 contains 13 residues. The CDR3 DNA reads TGTGCCAGCAGTGAATGGACTGACTTTGAAGCTTTCTTT. It translates to CASSEWTDFEAFF.

This sequence joins TRBV27 and TRBJ2-3; 8 positions match TRBD1. Germline V gene lookup returns CDR1 MNHEY and CDR2 SMNVEV (reference sequence). This CDR3 contains 13 residues. The V gene end was trimmed by 7 bases and the J gene end by 4 bases; junction bases not matched to a gene: 4. CDR3 DNA sequence: TGTGCCAGCAAAGGACAGGGCCCAGATACGCAGTATTTT. This sequence encodes CASKGQGPDTQYF.

CDR3 sequence: CASSQVILLGTSGVYEQYF. CDR3 in DNA: TGCGCCAGCAGCCAAGTCATTCTATTGGGGACTAGTGGAGTCTACGAGCAGTACTTC. The gene calls are TRBV4-3 and TRBJ2-7; TRBD2 matches at 8 bases. Per germline, CDR1 LGHNA and CDR2 YSLEER. The CDR3 extends over 19 amino acids. V lost 1 base to trimming and J lost 3 bases; unmatched junction nucleotides: 17.

The V gene is TRBV19, the J gene TRBJ2-1; D may be TRBD1 (6 bases). Trimming took 1 base from V and 7 from J, leaving 14 bases between them. Germline values: CDR1 LNHDA, CDR2 SQIVND (reference sequence). The CDR3 consists of 15 residues. CDR3 protein: CASSIGPTTGNEQFF. CDR3 nucleotides: TGTGCCAGTAGTATAGGCCCGACTACAGGGAATGAGCAGTTCTTC.

V and J are TRBV19 and TRBJ2-1, with 8 bases that match TRBD2. V was clipped by 1 base and J by 3 bases; unmatched bases: 2. From germline, CDR1 is LNHDA and CDR2 SQIVND (reference sequence). CDR3 length: 15 amino acids. The CDR3 here is CASSIAGGSYNEQFF. The CDR3 DNA sequence: TGTGCCAGTAGTATAGCGGGAGGGAGCTACAATGAGCAGTTCTTC.

The V gene is TRBV30, the J gene TRBJ2-2, with TRBD1 matching 8 bases. J was trimmed by 1 base and V by 4 bases; bases with no gene match: 17. The CDR3 spans 19 residues. CDR1 is GTSNPN, CDR2 SVGIG, per germline (reference sequence). The CDR3 DNA sequence: TGTGCCTGGATTCGGGTAGTTCAAAGGACAGGGAGGAACACCGGGGAGCTGTTTTTT. It translates to CAWIRVVQRTGRNTGELFF.

This chain links TRBV7-2 with TRBJ2-2; D ambiguous. The CDR3 length is 12 residues. Trimming pared 5 bases from V and 4 bases from J, leaving 5 bases between. Germline values: CDR1 SGHTA, CDR2 FQGNSA. DNA of the CDR3: TGTGCCAGCAGCCCAGGCACCGGGGAGCTGTTTTTT. Translation: CASSPGTGELFF.

The rearrangement links TRBV27 to TRBJ2-7, with D possibly TRBD1 on 6 matching bases. CDR1 and CDR2 (germline): MNHEY, SMNVEV (reference sequence). V lost 6 bases and J lost 5, with 11 bases in between. The length of the CDR3 is 12 residues. The CDR3 nucleotides are TGTGCCAGCAGACCAGGGGCCAACGAGCAGTACTTC. It is translated as CASRPGANEQYF.

This chain joins TRBV7-9 and TRBJ2-2, with a weak D call TRBD2 (6 bases). Germline V lookup: CDR1 SEHNR, CDR2 FQNEAQ (reference sequence). The CDR3 extends over 16 amino acids. V lost 1 base to trimming and J lost 7 bases, with 16 bases between them. As DNA, the CDR3 is TGTGCCAGCAGCTTAGAGAAGGGACTCAGCAGCGGGGAGCTGTTTTTT. Its protein is CASSLEKGLSSGELFF.

In DNA form, the CDR3 reads TGTGCCAGCAGCTTAAGTCTTCCTCTAGCGGGAACCGGGGAGCTGTTTTTT. This gives the protein CASSLSLPLAGTGELFF. The J gene is TRBJ2-2, the V gene TRBV27; TRBD2 agrees at 9 bases. The germline V gene encodes CDR1 MNHEY and CDR2 SMNVEV (reference sequence). This CDR3 has 17 amino acids. Losses at the gene ends were 6 bases for V and 5 bases for J; bases not matched to a gene: 13.

The V call is TRBV7-9, the J call TRBJ1-5, with 10 bases lining up with TRBD1. V shed 5 bases and J 6 bases; nucleotides not matched to a gene: 7. Germline lookup yields CDR1 SEHNR and CDR2 FQNEAQ (reference sequence). This CDR3 is 15 amino acids long. The DNA for the CDR3 is TGTGCCAGCAGCGAGACAGGGGGCGTTAGTCAGCCCCAGCATTTT. Amino acid sequence: CASSETGGVSQPQHF.